These 10 T cell receptor beta chains originate from one sample sequenced in a study of cytomegalovirus exposure and HLA in healthy donors. 60 Vbeta and 13 Jbeta primers were used in PCR. Only in-frame clones appear in the TCRdb table, and some are missing; sequencing was by immunoSEQ multiplex PCR. The repertoire includes some 120,000 clones, 10% to 13% of them detected once, and 4% to 5% sits in the top ten. The material sequenced was PBMCs. Receptor source: a young woman in good health and CMV-seropositive.

This clone is labeled as medium-sized. For the CDR3, the DNA is TGTGCCAGCACTAGGACAGTGAACACTGAAGCTTTCTTT. It yields the protein CASTRTVNTEAFF. The chain is built from TRBV6-6 and TRBJ1-1; a weak D match, TRBD1 (6 bases). The length of the CDR3 is 13 residues. Between the trimmed V and J ends, which lost 7 bases and 0 bases, there was a span of 9 bases. Germline values: CDR1 MNHNY, CDR2 SVGAGI (reference sequence).

In this sample, this clone turned up a few times. The rearrangement links TRBV27 to TRBJ1-1; 9 bases agree with TRBD1. CDR3 size: 17 residues. Germline CDR1 MNHEY, CDR2 SMNVEV (reference sequence). The junction had 14 bases not matched to a gene; V was cut back by 6 bases and J by 3 bases. The CDR3 sequence: CASRPPGTGLWDTEAFF. The CDR3 DNA sequence: TGTGCCAGCAGACCCCCCGGGACAGGGCTATGGGACACTGAAGCTTTCTTT.

J is TRBJ2-7 and V is TRBV28; TRBD2 aligns across 8 bases. The CDR3 is 13 residues long. The V segment lost 5 bases and the J segment 7 bases; nucleotides outside the gene matches: 7. Per germline, CDR1 MDHEN and CDR2 SYDVKM. The CDR3 spells CASSPTSVGEQYF. Here the CDR3 DNA reads TGTGCCAGCAGTCCGACTAGCGTGGGGGAGCAGTACTTC.

The V gene is TRBV10-3, the J gene TRBJ2-5, with D maybe TRBD1 (5 bases). The CDR3 sequence is 16 residues long. V was trimmed by 0 bases and J by 2 bases, leaving 13 bases between them. Per germline, CDR1 ENHRY and CDR2 SYGVKD. The CDR3 protein is CAISESGRGPQETQYF. CDR3 coding DNA: TGTGCCATCAGTGAGTCGGGTAGGGGTCCTCAAGAGACCCAGTACTTC.

The chain uses TRBV5-1 and TRBJ2-5; 10 bases are shared with TRBD1. Trimming at V came to 0 bases and at J to 4 bases, leaving 6 bases not matched to a gene. Germline V gene sequence: CDR1 SGHRS, CDR2 YFSETQ. There are 16 residues in the CDR3. As DNA, the CDR3 is TGCGCCAGCAGCTTGGGCCAAGGACAGGGGGGAGAGACCCAGTACTTC. Its protein is CASSLGQGQGGETQYF.

In DNA form, the CDR3 reads TGTGCCAGCAGTCAGACAGGGCCCACTGAAGCTTTCTTT. The encoded protein is CASSQTGPTEAFF. The J gene is TRBJ1-1, the V gene TRBV6-6; 7 nucleotides match TRBD1. The V gene end was trimmed by 5 bases and the J gene end by 4 bases; junction bases not matched to a gene: 4. The germline V gene has CDR1 MNHNY and CDR2 SVGAGI (reference sequence). This CDR3 has 13 amino acids.

For this clone: The germline gene is not matched at one end of the junction; a read error may be the cause. V gene TRBV6-6 combines with J gene TRBJ1-5; D remains unclear. CDR1 is MNHNY and CDR2 is SVGAGI in the germline V gene (reference sequence). CDR3 length equals 13 residues. DNA for the CDR3: TGTGCCAGCAGTTACTCGGGCAATCGGCCCCAGCATTTT. It translates to CASSYSGNRPQHF.

The CDR3 here is CASRRQGRSYEQYF. The CDR3 DNA reads as TGTGCCAGCAGACGACAGGGGCGCTCCTACGAGCAGTACTTC. The genes are TRBV28 and TRBJ2-7; 8 bases are shared with TRBD1. CDR3 length: 14 residues. With 6 bases clipped from V and 0 bases from J, the junction kept 4 bases outside the gene matches. Germline V gene data show CDR1 as MDHEN and CDR2 as SYDVKM. The full variable domain, completed using reference TRBV28 and TRBJ2-7, is DVKVTQSSRYLVKRTGEKVFLECVQDMDHENMFWYRQDPGLGLRLIYFSYDVKMKEKGDIPEGYSVSREKKERFSLILESASTNQTSMYLCASRRQGRSYEQYFGPGTRLTVT.

This clone was seen only a few times. The genes are TRBV5-1 and TRBJ1-2, with a weak D call TRBD1 (5 bases). Germline values: CDR1 SGHRS, CDR2 YFSETQ. The CDR3 length is 12 residues. Trimming took off 0 bases at V and 7 bases at J, with 7 bases between the two ends. As DNA, the CDR3 is TGCGCCAGCAGCTTGGAGGGGTCTGGCTACACCTTC. This codes for CASSLEGSGYTF.

The table lists this clone with a few counts. DNA for the CDR3: TGTGCCAGCAGCTTAGGGCAGATGTATGAAAAACTGTTTTTT. Translated: CASSLGQMYEKLFF. The chain is built from TRBV7-9 and TRBJ1-4, with D hard to call. The ends were cut back, 1 base at V and 6 bases at J, with 9 bases in the middle. This CDR3 contains 14 residues. Germline V gives CDR1 SEHNR, CDR2 FQNEAQ (reference sequence).